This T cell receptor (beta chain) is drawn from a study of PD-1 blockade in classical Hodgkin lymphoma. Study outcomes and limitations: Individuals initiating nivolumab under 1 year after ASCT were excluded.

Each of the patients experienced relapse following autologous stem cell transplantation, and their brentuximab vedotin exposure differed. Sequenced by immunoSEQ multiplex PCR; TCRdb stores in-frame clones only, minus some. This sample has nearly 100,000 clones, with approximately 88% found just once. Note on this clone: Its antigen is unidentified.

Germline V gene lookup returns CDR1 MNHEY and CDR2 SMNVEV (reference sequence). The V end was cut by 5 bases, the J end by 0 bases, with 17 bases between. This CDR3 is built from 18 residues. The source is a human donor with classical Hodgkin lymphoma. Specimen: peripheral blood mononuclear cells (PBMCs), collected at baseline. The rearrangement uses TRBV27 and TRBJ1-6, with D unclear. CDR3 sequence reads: CASSARLPPSSYNSPLHF. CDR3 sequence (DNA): TGTGCCAGCAGTGCCCGCCTACCGCCGAGCTCCTATAATTCACCCCTCCACTTT.